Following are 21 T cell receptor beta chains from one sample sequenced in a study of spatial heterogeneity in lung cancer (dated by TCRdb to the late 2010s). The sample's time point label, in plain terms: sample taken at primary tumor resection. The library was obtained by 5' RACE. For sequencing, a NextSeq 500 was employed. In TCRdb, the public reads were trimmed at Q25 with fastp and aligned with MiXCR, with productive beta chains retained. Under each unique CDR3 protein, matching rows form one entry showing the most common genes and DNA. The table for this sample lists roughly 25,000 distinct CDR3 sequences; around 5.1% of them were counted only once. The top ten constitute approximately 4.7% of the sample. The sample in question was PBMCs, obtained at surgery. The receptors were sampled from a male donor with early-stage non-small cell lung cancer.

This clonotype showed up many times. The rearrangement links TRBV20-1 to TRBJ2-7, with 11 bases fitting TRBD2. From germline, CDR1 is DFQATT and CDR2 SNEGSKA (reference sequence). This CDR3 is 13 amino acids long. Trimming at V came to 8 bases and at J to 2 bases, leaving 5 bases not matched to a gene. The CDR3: CSPNSGRAYEQYF. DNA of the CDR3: TGCAGTCCCAATAGCGGGAGGGCCTACGAGCAGTACTTC.

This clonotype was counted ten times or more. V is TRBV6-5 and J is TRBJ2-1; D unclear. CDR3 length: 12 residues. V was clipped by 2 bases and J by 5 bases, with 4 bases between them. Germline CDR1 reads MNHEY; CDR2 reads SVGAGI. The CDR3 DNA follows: TGTGCCAGCAGTTACGTTAACAATGAGCAGTTCTTC. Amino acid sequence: CASSYVNNEQFF.

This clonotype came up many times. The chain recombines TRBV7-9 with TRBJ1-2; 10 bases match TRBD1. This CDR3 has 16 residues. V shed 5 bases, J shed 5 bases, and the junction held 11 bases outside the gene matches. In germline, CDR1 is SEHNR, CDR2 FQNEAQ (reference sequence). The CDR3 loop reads CASSADRGNVRYGYTF. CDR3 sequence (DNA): TGTGCCAGCAGCGCGGACAGGGGGAATGTTCGGTATGGCTACACCTTC. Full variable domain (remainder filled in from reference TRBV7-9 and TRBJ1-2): DTGVSQNPRHKITKRGQNVTFRCDPISEHNRLYWYRQTLGQGPEFLTYFQNEAQLEKSRLLSDRFSAERPKGSFSTLEIQRTEQGDSAMYLCASSADRGNVRYGYTFGSGTRLTVV.

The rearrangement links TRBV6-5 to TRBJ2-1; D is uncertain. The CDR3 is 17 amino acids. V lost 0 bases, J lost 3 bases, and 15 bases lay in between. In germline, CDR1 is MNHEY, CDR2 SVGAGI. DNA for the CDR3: TGTGCCAGCAGTTACTCGAGGTCATTTGATCACTACAATGAGCAGTTCTTC. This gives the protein CASSYSRSFDHYNEQFF.

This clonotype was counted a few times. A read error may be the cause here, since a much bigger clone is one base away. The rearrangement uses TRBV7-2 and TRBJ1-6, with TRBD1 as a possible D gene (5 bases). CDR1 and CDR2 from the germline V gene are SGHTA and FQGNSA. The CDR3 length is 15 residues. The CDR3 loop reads CASSGSGATSSPIHF. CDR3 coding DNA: TGTGCCAGCAGCGGAAGCGGGGCTACGAGTTCACCCATCCACTTT.

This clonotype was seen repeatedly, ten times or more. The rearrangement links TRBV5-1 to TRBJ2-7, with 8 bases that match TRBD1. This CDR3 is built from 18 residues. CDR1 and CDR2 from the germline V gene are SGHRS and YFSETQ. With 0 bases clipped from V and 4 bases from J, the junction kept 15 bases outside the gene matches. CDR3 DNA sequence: TGCGCCAGCAGCTTGGGAGCTCGAGACAGGGGAATGGGGTACGAGCAGTACTTC. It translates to CASSLGARDRGMGYEQYF. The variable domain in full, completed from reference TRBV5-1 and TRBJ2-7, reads KAGVTQTPRYLIKTRGQQVTLSCSPISGHRSVSWYQQTPGQGLQFLFEYFSETQRNKGNFPGRFSGRQFSNSRSEMNVSTLELGDSALYLCASSLGARDRGMGYEQYFGPGTRLTVT.

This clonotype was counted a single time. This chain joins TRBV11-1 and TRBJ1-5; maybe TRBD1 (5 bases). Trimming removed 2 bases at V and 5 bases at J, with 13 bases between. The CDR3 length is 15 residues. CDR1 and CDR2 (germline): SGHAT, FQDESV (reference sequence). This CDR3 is CASSLTQAGDQPQHF. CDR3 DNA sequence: TGTGCCAGCAGCTTAACGCAGGCGGGGGATCAGCCCCAGCATTTT.

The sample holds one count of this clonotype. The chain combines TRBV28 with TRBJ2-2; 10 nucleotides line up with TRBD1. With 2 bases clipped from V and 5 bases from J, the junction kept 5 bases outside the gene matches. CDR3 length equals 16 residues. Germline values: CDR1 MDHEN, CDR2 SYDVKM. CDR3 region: CASSLGTGVFTGELFF. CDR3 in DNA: TGTGCCAGCAGTTTAGGGACAGGGGTGTTTACCGGGGAGCTGTTTTTT.

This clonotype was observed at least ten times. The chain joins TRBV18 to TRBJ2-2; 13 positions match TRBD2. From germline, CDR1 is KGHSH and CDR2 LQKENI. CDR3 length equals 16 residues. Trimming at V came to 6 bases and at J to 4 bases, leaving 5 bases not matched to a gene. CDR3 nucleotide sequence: TGTGCCAGCTCCCCCACTAGCGGGGGGGCCACCGGGGAGCTGTTTTTT. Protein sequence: CASSPTSGGATGELFF.

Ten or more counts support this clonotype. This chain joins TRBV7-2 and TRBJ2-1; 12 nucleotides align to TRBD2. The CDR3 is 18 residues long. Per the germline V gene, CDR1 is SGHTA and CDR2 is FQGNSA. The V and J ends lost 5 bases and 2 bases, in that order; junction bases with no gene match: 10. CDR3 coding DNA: TGTGCCAGCAGCCCATACCGGGCTAGCGGGGGGGCCTACAATGAGCAGTTCTTC. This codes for CASSPYRASGGAYNEQFF. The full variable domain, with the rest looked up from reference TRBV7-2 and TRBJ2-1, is GAGVSQSPSNKVTEKGKDVELRCDPISGHTALYWYRQSLGQGLEFLIYFQGNSAPDKSGLPSDRFSAERTGGSVSTLTIQRTQQEDSAVYLCASSPYRASGGAYNEQFFGPGTRLTVL.

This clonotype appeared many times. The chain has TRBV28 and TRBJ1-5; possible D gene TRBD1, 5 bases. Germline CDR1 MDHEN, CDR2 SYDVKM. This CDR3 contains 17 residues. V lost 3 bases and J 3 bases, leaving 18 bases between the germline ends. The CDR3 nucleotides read TGTGCCAGCAGTTTCGGGAGGGGAGGTATTACCAATCAGCCCCAGCATTTT. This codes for CASSFGRGGITNQPQHF.

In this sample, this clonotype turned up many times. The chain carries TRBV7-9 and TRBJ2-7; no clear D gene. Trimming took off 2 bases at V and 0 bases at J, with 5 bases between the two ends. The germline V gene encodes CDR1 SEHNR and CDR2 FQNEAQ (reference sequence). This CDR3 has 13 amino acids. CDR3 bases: TGTGCCAGCAGCTTACCCAACTCCTACGAGCAGTACTTC. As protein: CASSLPNSYEQYF.

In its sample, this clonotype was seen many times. The CDR3 nucleotides are TGTGCCATCGGGAGGGACAGGGCTATGGACATTCAGTACTTC. It yields the protein CAIGRDRAMDIQYF. The V gene is TRBV10-3, the J gene TRBJ2-4; 9 positions agree with TRBD1. In germline, CDR1 is ENHRY, CDR2 SYGVKD. The CDR3 covers 14 residues. The trim removed 8 bases at V and 8 bases at J, leaving 10 bases unmatched.

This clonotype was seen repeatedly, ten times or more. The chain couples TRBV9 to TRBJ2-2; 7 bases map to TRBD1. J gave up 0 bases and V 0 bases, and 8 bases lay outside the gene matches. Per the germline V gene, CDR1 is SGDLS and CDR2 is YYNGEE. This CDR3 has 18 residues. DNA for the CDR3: TGTGCCAGCAGCGTAGGGGACAGAGCCCGCGCGAACACCGGGGAGCTGTTTTTT. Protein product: CASSVGDRARANTGELFF.

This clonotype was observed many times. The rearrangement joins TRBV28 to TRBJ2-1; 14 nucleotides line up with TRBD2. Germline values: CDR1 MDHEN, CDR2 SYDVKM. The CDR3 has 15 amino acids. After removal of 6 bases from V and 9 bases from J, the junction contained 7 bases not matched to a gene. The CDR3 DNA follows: TGTGCCAGCAGCTTGGGACTAGCGGGAGTGGGTGAGCAGTTCTTC. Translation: CASSLGLAGVGEQFF.

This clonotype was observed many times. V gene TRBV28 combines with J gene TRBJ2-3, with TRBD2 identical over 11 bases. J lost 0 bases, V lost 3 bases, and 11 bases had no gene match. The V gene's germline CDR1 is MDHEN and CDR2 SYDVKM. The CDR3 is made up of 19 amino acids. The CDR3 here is CASSFLAGTSGVSTDTQYF. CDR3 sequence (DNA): TGTGCCAGCAGTTTCCTAGCGGGGACTAGCGGAGTTAGCACAGATACGCAGTATTTT.

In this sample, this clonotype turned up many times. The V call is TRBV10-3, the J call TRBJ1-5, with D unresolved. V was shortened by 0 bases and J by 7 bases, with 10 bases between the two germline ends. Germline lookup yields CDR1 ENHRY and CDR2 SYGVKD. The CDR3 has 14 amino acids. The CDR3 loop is CAISESVGVQPQHF. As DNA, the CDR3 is TGTGCCATCAGTGAGTCGGTTGGGGTCCAGCCCCAGCATTTT.

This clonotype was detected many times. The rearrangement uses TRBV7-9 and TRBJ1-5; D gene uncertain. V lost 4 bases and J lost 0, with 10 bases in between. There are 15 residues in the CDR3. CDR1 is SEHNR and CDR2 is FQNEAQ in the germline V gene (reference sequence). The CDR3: CASSSTPNSNQPQHF. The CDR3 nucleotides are TGTGCCAGCAGCTCAACCCCGAATAGCAATCAGCCCCAGCATTTT. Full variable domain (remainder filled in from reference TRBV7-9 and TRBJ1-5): DTGVSQNPRHKITKRGQNVTFRCDPISEHNRLYWYRQTLGQGPEFLTYFQNEAQLEKSRLLSDRFSAERPKGSFSTLEIQRTEQGDSAMYLCASSSTPNSNQPQHFGDGTRLSIL.

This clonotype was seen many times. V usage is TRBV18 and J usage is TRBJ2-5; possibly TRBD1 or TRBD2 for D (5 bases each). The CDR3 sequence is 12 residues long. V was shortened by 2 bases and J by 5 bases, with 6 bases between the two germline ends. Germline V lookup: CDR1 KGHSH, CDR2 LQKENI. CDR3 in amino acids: CASSPEGETQYF. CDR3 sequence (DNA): TGTGCCAGCTCACCAGAGGGGGAGACCCAGTACTTC. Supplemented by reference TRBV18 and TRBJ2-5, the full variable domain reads NAGVMQNPRHLVRRRGQEARLRCSPMKGHSHVYWYRQLPEEGLKFMVYLQKENIIDESGMPKERFSAEFPKEGPSILRIQQVVRGDSAAYFCASSPEGETQYFGPGTRLLVL.

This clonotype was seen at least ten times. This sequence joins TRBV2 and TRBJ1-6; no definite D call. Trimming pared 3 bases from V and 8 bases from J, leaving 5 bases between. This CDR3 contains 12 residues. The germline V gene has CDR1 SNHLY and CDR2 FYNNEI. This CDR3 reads CASSDGDSPLHF. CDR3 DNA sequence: TGTGCCAGCAGTGATGGGGATTCACCCCTCCACTTT.

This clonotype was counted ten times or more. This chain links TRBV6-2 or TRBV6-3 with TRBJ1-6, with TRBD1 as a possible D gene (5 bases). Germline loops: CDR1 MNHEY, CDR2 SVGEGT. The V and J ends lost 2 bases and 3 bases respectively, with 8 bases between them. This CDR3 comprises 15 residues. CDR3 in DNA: TGTGCCAGCAGTTACGGGGGTATCTATAATTCACCCCTCCACTTT. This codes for CASSYGGIYNSPLHF.